This entry lists 14 T cell receptor beta chains sequenced from one sample in a study of cytomegalovirus exposure and HLA in healthy donors. PCR primers comprised 60 Vbeta and 13 Jbeta primers. Measured with immunoSEQ multiplex PCR; TCRdb has only the in-frame clones, and not every one. This table has 55,000 to 70,000 clones, 70% appearing once. The material sequenced was PBMCs. All receptors derive from an older woman in good health and CMV-seropositive.

The gene calls are TRBV11-3 and TRBJ1-1; perhaps TRBD1 as D (6 bases). Germline V gives CDR1 SGHNT, CDR2 YENEEA. The CDR3 runs 14 residues. V was pared by 1 base and J by 1 base, with 7 bases between. The DNA for the CDR3 is TGTGCCAGCAGCTTAGGGGACACGAACACTGAAGCTTTCTTT. Protein: CASSLGDTNTEAFF.

This clone has more than one count but fewer than ten. The chain recombines TRBV9 with TRBJ2-2; 9 bases are a match to TRBD2. The germline V gene encodes CDR1 SGDLS and CDR2 YYNGEE. This CDR3 region has 15 residues. V dropped 3 bases and J dropped 8; count of bases not matched to a gene: 8. Here the CDR3 DNA reads TGTGCCAGCAGCGGGGCTAGCGGGGAAGAGGGGGAGCTGTTTTTT. Its protein is CASSGASGEEGELFF. The variable domain in full, with the rest retrieved from reference TRBV9 and TRBJ2-2, is DSGVTQTPKHLITATGQRVTLRCSPRSGDLSVYWYQQSLDQGLQFLIQYYNGEERAKGNILERFSAQQFPDLHSELNLSSLELGDSALYFCASSGASGEEGELFFGEGSRLTVL.

This clone was seen a handful of times. The J gene is TRBJ2-7, the V gene TRBV28; TRBD1 matches at 9 bases. This CDR3 is 15 amino acids long. The germline V gene has CDR1 MDHEN and CDR2 SYDVKM. V trimming: 2 bases; J trimming: 2 bases; junction bases outside the gene matches: 4. The CDR3 DNA follows: TGTGCCAGCAGTTTACACCGGACAGGGGCCTACGAGCAGTACTTC. It yields the protein CASSLHRTGAYEQYF.

The chain has TRBV19 and TRBJ2-5; 10 bases line up with TRBD2. This CDR3 region has 16 residues. Losses at the gene ends were 4 bases for V and 1 base for J; bases not matched to a gene: 6. Looked up from germline, CDR1 is LNHDA and CDR2 is SQIVND (reference sequence). The CDR3 region has the DNA TGTGCCAGTAGTACCACTAGCGGGGCGTTCCAAGAGACCCAGTACTTC. It codes for CASSTTSGAFQETQYF. Looking up the rest from reference TRBV19 and TRBJ2-5 gives the full variable domain: DGGITQSPKYLFRKEGQNVTLSCEQNLNHDAMYWYRQDPGQGLRLIYYSQIVNDFQKGDIAEGYSVSREKKESFPLTVTSAQKNPTAFYLCASSTTSGAFQETQYFGPGTRLLVL.

The J gene is TRBJ1-2, the V gene TRBV2, with D possibly being TRBD1 (6 bases). CDR3 length: 12 residues. Trimming removed 7 bases from V and 6 bases from J, with 12 bases in between. Per germline, CDR1 SNHLY and CDR2 FYNNEI. The CDR3 sequence: CASTRGKDGYTF. CDR3 coding DNA: TGTGCCAGCACGAGGGGGAAGGATGGCTACACCTTC.

The V and J genes are TRBV7-2 and TRBJ2-5, with 8 bases fitting TRBD2. The V gene's germline CDR1 is SGHTA and CDR2 FQGNSA. The CDR3 covers 16 residues. V shed 2 bases and J 11 bases; nucleotides not matched to a gene: 16. In nucleotides, the CDR3 is TGTGCCAGCAGCTTAATTATAGGGACTAGTAATGCGGAGCAGTACTTC. Protein sequence: CASSLIIGTSNAEQYF.

The chain is built from TRBV6-5 and TRBJ1-3; D unclear. The V end lost 4 bases, the J end lost 7 bases, and 20 bases lay between the germline ends. CDR3 size: 16 residues. Per the germline V gene, CDR1 is MNHEY and CDR2 is SVGAGI. Here the CDR3 reads CASSSGRGVLANTIYF. Here the CDR3 DNA reads TGTGCCAGCAGTTCAGGACGCGGGGTCTTGGCCAACACCATATATTTT.

The chain is built from TRBV27 and TRBJ2-7; perhaps TRBD1 as D (7 bases). This CDR3 has 14 amino acids. Germline CDR1 MNHEY, CDR2 SMNVEV (reference sequence). V was clipped by 9 bases and J by 4 bases, with 19 bases between them. CDR3 nucleotide sequence: TGTGCCAGTACTCCCTCGACAGGGACTTACGAGCAGTACTTC. This translates into CASTPSTGTYEQYF.

This clone was found once. The chain combines TRBV2 with TRBJ1-5; 8 bases line up with TRBD1. The V gene end was trimmed by 8 bases and the J gene end by 4 bases; junction bases not matched to a gene: 7. CDR1 and CDR2 (germline): SNHLY, FYNNEI. CDR3 length equals 14 residues. The CDR3 sequence: CASLLRQGNQPQHF. In DNA form, the CDR3 reads TGTGCCAGCCTCTTACGACAGGGGAATCAGCCCCAGCATTTT.

This clone has only a few counts. The chain links TRBV11-3 to TRBJ2-2; D gene ambiguous. Deletions cut 0 bases from V and 7 bases from J, with 3 bases between. The CDR3 has 12 amino acids. Germline-derived CDR1 and CDR2 are SGHNT and YENEEA. CDR3 in amino acids: CASSLDLGELFF. The CDR3 DNA reads as TGTGCCAGCAGCTTAGATCTCGGGGAGCTGTTTTTT.

The chain couples TRBV28 to TRBJ1-2; 12 bases align to TRBD1. Germline CDR1 MDHEN, CDR2 SYDVKM. The CDR3 spans 20 residues. The trim removed 6 bases at V and 5 bases at J, leaving 22 bases unmatched. This chain's CDR3 is CASSRNDRDRGLRGFYGYTF. The CDR3, as DNA: TGTGCCAGCAGCCGGAACGATCGGGACAGGGGGCTTAGGGGTTTTTATGGCTACACCTTC.

This clone came up once. The chain couples TRBV6-5 to TRBJ1-2; tentative D call: TRBD1 (6 bases). Germline loops: CDR1 MNHEY, CDR2 SVGAGI. The CDR3 consists of 13 residues. Trimming removed 2 bases from V and 7 bases from J, with 11 bases in between. Here the CDR3 DNA reads TGTGCCAGCAGTTACGGGGGGGCAGGTGGCTACACCTTC. Protein sequence: CASSYGGAGGYTF.

The chain employs TRBV6-1 and TRBJ1-5; no reliable D call. The CDR3 sequence is 16 residues long. Germline assignment: CDR1 MNHNS and CDR2 SASEGT. The V gene lost 2 bases and the J gene lost 0 bases, with 11 bases spanning the gap. The CDR3 coding sequence is TGTGCCAGCAGTGAATGGGCGCCAGATAGCAATCAGCCCCAGCATTTT. Its translation is CASSEWAPDSNQPQHF.

The chain has TRBV6-1 and TRBJ1-2; tentative D call: TRBD1 (5 bases). Per the germline V gene, CDR1 is MNHNS and CDR2 is SASEGT. V was shortened by 2 bases and J by 3 bases, with 25 bases between the two germline ends. The CDR3 loop spans 19 amino acids. The CDR3 nucleotides are TGTGCCAGCAGTGAACGGAGCCACAAGGGGTCGACTCTTTACTATGGCTACACCTTC. Translating gives CASSERSHKGSTLYYGYTF.